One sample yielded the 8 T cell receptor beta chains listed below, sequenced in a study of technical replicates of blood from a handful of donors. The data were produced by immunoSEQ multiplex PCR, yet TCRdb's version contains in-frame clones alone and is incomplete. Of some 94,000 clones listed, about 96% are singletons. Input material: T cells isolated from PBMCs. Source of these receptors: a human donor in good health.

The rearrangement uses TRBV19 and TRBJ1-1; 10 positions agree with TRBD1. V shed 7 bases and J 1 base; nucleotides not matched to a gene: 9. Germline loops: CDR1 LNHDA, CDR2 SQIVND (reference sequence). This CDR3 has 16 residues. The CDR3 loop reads CASTSSRDRGNTEAFF. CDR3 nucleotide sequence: TGTGCCAGTACTAGCTCTCGGGACAGGGGGAACACTGAAGCTTTCTTT.

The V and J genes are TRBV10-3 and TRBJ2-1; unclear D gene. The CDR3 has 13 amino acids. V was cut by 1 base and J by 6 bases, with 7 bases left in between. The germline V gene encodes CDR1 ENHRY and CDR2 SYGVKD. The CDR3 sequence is CAISELIPNEQFF. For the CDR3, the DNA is TGTGCCATCAGTGAGTTAATTCCCAATGAGCAGTTCTTC.

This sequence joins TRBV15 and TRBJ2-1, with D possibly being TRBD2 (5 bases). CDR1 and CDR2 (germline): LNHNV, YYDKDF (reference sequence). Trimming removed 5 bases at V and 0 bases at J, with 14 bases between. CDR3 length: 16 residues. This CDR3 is CATSGGLISSYNEQFF. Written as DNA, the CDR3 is TGTGCCACCAGCGGAGGACTCATCAGCTCCTACAATGAGCAGTTCTTC.

The CDR3 region is CASSRGLTTDTQYF. CDR3 in DNA: TGTGCCAGCAGCCGGGGACTCACCACAGATACGCAGTATTTT. The rearrangement links TRBV11-2 to TRBJ2-3; the D gene is possibly TRBD2 (6 bases). Germline values: CDR1 SGHAT, CDR2 FQNNGV. This CDR3 has 14 amino acids. The V end lost 5 bases, the J end lost 2 bases, and 11 bases lay between the germline ends.

The CDR3 sequence is CASSPKTGGAENIQYF. Written as DNA, the CDR3 is TGTGCCAGCAGCCCAAAGACAGGGGGCGCAGAAAACATTCAGTACTTC. The chain links TRBV7-2 to TRBJ2-4; 10 bases line up with TRBD1. In germline, CDR1 is SGHTA, CDR2 FQGNSA. J was trimmed by 5 bases and V by 5 bases; bases with no gene match: 9. This CDR3 comprises 16 residues.

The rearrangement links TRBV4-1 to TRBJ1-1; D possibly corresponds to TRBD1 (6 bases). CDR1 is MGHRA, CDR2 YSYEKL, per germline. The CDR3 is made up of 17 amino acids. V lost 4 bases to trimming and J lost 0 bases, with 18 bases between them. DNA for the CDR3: TGCGCCAGCAGCCCAGGACAGCTTATGATACTGAACACTGAAGCTTTCTTT. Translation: CASSPGQLMILNTEAFF.

CDR3 sequence (DNA): TGTGCCAGCAGCTGGGACAGCTCTAGCACAGATACGCAGTATTTT. Protein sequence: CASSWDSSSTDTQYF. The V call is TRBV5-6, the J call TRBJ2-3; 7 positions match TRBD1. Germline V CDR1 and CDR2: SGHDT, YYEEEE. The V gene end was trimmed by 3 bases and the J gene end by 0 bases; junction bases not matched to a gene: 4. This CDR3 region has 15 residues.

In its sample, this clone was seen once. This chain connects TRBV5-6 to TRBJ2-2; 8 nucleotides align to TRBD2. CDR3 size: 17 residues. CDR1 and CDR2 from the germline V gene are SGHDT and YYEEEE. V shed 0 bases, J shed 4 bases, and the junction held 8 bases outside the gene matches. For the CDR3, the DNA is TGTGCCAGCAGCTTGGGCTTTCGGGGGGGATTCACCGGGGAGCTGTTTTTT. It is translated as CASSLGFRGGFTGELFF.